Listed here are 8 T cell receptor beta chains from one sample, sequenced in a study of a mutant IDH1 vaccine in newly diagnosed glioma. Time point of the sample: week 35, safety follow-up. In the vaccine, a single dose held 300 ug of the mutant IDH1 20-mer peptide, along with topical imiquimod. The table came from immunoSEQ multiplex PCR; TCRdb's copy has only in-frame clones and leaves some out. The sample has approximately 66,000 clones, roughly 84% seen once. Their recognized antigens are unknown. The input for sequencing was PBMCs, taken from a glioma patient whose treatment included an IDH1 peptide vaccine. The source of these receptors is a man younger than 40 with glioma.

The CDR3 bases are TGTGCCAGCAGCGAGAGACGACAGGGAGGCTACACCTTC. Translating it yields CASSERRQGGYTF. The V and J genes are TRBV7-8 and TRBJ1-2; 7 bases line up with TRBD1. Trimming took 5 bases from V and 8 from J; bases not matched to a gene: 8. The CDR3 has 13 residues. The V gene's germline CDR1 is SGHVS and CDR2 FQNEAQ.

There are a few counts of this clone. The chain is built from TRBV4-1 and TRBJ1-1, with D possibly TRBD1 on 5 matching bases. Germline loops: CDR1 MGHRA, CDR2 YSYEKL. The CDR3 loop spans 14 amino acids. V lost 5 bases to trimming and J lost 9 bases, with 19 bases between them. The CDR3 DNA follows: TGCGCCAGCAGCTCTGACCAAGGGGTCGTGAAAGCTTTCTTT. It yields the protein CASSSDQGVVKAFF.

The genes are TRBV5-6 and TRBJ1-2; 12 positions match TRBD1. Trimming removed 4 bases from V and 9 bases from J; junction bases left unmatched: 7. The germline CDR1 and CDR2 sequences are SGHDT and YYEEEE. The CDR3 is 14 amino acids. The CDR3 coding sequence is TGTGCCAGCAGCCTTGGGACAGGGGGCAATAGCTACACCTTC. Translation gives CASSLGTGGNSYTF.

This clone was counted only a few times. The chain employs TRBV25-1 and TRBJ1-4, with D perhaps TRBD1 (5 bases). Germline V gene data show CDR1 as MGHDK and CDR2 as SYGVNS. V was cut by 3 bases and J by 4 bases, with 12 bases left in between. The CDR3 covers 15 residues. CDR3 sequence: CASSEGQVNNEKLFF. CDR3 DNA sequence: TGTGCCAGCAGTGAGGGGCAGGTTAATAATGAAAAACTGTTTTTT.

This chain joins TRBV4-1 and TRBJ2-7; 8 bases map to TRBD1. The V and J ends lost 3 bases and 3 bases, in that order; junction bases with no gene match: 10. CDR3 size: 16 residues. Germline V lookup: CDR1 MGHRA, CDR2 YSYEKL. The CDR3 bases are TGCGCCAGCAGCCAGCCACTCCGGGACAGGAACTACGAGCAGTACTTC. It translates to CASSQPLRDRNYEQYF.

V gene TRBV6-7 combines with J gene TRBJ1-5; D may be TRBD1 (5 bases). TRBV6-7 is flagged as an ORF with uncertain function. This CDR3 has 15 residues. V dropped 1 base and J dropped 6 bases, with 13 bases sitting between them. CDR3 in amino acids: CASSYYGALPQPQHF. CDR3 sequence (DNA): TGTGCCAGCAGTTACTATGGGGCCCTGCCTCAGCCCCAGCATTTT.

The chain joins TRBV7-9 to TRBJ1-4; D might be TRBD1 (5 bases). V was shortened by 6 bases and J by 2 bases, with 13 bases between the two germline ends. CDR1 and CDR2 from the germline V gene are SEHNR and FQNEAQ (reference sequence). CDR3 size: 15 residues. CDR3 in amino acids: CASSPQGWTNEKLFF. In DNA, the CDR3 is TGTGCCAGCAGTCCCCAGGGATGGACTAATGAAAAACTGTTTTTT.

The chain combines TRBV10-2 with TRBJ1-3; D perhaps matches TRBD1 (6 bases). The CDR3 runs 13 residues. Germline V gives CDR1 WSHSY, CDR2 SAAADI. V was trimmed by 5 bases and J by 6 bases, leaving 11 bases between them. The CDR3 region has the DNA TGCGCCAGCAGTCAAGGGGGAGAAAACACCATATATTTT. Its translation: CASSQGGENTIYF.